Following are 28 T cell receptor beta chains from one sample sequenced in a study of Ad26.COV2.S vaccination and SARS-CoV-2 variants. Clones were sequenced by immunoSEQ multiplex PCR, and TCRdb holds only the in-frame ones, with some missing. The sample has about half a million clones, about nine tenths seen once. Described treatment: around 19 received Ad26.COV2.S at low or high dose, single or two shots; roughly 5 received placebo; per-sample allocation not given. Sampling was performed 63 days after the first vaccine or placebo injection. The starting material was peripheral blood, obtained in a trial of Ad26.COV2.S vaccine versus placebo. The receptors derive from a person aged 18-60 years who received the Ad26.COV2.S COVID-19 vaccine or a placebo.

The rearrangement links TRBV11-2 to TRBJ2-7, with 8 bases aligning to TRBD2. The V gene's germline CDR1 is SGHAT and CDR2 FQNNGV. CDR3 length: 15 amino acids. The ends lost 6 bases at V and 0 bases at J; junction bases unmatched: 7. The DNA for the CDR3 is TGTGCCAGCAGATCAATAGCGGGGAACTCCTACGAGCAGTACTTC. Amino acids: CASRSIAGNSYEQYF.

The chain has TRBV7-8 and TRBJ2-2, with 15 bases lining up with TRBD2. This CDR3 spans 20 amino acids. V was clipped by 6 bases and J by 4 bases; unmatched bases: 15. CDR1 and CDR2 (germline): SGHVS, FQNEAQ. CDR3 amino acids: CASSRHHGLAGGPVTGELFF. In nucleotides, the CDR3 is TGTGCCAGCAGTCGTCACCATGGACTAGCGGGAGGGCCGGTCACCGGGGAGCTGTTTTTT.

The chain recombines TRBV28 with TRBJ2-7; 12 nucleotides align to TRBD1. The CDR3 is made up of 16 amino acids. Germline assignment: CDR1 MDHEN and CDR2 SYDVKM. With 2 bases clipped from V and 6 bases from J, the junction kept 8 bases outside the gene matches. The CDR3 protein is CASSLVLGTGGREQYF. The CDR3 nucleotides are TGTGCCAGCAGTTTAGTTCTTGGGACAGGGGGCCGCGAGCAGTACTTC.

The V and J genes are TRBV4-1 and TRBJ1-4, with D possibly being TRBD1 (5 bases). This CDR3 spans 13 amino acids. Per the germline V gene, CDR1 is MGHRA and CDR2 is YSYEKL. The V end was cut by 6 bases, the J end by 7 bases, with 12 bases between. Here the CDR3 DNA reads TGCGCCAGCAGACGGGGGTTAAGTGAAAAACTGTTTTTT. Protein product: CASRRGLSEKLFF.

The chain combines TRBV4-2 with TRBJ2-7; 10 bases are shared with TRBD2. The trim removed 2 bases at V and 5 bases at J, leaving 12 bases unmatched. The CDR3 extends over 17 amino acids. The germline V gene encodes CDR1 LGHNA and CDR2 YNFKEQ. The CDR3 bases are TGTGCCAGCAGCCAACAAGAAGTACTAGCGGGGTCAAACGAGCAGTACTTC. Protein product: CASSQQEVLAGSNEQYF.

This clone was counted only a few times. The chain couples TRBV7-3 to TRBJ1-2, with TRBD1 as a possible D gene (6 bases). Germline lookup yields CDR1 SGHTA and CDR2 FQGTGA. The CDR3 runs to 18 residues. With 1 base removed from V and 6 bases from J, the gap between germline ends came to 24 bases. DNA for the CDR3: TGTGCCAGCAGCTTAAGGGGGCCCCGGGAATCGAGAACCAATGGCTACACCTTC. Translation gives CASSLRGPRESRTNGYTF.

The chain's CDR3 is CACQTRQTGNTIYF. Written as DNA, the CDR3 is TGTGCCTGCCAAACGCGCCAGACTGGAAACACCATATATTTT. The chain links TRBV30 to TRBJ1-3; D gene unclear. V lost 6 bases, J lost 2 bases, and 14 bases lay in between. There are 14 residues in the CDR3. Per germline, CDR1 GTSNPN and CDR2 SVGIG (reference sequence).

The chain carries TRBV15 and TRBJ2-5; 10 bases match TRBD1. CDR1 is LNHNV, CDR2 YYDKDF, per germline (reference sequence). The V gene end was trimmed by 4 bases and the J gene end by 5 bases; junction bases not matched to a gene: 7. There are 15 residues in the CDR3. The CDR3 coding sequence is TGTGCCACCAGCAATCGGACAGGGGGGTGGGAGACCCAGTACTTC. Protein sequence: CATSNRTGGWETQYF.

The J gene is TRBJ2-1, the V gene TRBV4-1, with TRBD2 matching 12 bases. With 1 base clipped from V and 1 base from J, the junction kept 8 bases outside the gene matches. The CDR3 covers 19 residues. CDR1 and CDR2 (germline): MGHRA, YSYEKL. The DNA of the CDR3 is TGCGCCAGCAGCCAAGGTCTAACTAGCGGGAGGCCATCCTACAATGAGCAGTTCTTC. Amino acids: CASSQGLTSGRPSYNEQFF.

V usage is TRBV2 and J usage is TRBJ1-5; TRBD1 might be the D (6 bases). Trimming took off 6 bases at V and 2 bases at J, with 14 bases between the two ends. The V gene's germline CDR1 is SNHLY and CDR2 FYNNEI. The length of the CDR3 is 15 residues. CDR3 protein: CASSPGGAGNQPQHF. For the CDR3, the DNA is TGTGCCAGCAGCCCGGGGGGGGCAGGCAATCAGCCCCAGCATTTT.

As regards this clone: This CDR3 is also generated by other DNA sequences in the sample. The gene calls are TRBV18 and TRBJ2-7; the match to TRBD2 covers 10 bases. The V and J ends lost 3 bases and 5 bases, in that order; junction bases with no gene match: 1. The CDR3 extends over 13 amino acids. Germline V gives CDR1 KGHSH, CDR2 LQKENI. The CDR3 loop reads CASSPGLANEQYF. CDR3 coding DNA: TGTGCCAGCTCACCGGGACTAGCGAACGAGCAGTACTTC.

The CDR3 spells CASRGQGETQYF. As DNA, the CDR3 is TGTGCCAGCAGGGGACAGGGCGAGACCCAGTACTTC. This chain uses TRBV5-6 with TRBJ2-5; 9 bases agree with TRBD1. Per germline, CDR1 SGHDT and CDR2 YYEEEE. V trimming: 5 bases; J trimming: 5 bases; junction bases outside the gene matches: 1. This CDR3 contains 12 residues.

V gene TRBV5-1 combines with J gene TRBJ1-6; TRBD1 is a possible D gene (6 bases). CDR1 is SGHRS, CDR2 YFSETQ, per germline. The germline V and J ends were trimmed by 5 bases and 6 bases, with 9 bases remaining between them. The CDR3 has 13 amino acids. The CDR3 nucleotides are TGCGCCAGCAGGTCAGGGGTTAATTCACCCCTCCACTTT. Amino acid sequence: CASRSGVNSPLHF.

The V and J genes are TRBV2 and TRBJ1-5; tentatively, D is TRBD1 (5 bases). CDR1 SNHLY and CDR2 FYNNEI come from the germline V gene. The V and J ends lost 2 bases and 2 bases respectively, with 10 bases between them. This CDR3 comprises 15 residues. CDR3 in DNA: TGTGCCAGCAGTGAATGGGGCTTAGGCAATCAGCCCCAGCATTTT. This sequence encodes CASSEWGLGNQPQHF.

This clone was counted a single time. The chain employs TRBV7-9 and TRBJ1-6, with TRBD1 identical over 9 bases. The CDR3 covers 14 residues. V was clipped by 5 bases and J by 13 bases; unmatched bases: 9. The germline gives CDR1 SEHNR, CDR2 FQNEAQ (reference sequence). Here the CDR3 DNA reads TGTGCCAGCAGCCGGGGACAGGGTAGTTCTCCCCTCCACTTT. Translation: CASSRGQGSSPLHF.

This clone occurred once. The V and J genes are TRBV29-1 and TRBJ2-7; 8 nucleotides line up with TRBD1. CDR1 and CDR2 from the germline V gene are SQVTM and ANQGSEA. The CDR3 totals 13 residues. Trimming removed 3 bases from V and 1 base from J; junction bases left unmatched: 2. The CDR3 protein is CSVDQGASYEQYF. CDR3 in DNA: TGCAGCGTTGATCAGGGGGCATCCTACGAGCAGTACTTC.

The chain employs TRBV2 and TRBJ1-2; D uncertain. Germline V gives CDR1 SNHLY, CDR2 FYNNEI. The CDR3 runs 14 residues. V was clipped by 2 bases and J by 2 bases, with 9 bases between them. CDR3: CASSERAENYGYTF. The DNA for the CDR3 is TGTGCCAGCAGTGAAAGGGCCGAAAACTATGGCTACACCTTC. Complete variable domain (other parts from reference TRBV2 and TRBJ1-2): EPEVTQTPSHQVTQMGQEVILRCVPISNHLYFYWYRQILGQKVEFLVSFYNNEISEKSEIFDDQFSVERPDGSNFTLKIRSTKLEDSAMYFCASSERAENYGYTFGSGTRLTVV.

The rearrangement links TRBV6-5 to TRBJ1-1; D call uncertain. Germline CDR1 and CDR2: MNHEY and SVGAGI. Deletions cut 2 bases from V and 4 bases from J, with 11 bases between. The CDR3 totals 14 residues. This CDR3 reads CASSYKGMITEAFF. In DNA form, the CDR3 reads TGTGCCAGCAGTTACAAGGGAATGATCACTGAAGCTTTCTTT.

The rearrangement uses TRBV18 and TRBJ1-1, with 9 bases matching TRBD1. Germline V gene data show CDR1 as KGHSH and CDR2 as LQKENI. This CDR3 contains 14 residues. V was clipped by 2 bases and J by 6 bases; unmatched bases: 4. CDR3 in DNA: TGTGCCAGCTCACCAGTGGGACAGGGTTCTGAAGCTTTCTTT. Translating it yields CASSPVGQGSEAFF.

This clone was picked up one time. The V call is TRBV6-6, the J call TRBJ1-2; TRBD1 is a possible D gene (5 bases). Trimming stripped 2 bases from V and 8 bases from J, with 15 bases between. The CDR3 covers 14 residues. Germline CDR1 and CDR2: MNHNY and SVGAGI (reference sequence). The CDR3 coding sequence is TGTGCCAGCAGTTACCATACAGGAGCCGAAGGCTACACCTTC. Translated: CASSYHTGAEGYTF.

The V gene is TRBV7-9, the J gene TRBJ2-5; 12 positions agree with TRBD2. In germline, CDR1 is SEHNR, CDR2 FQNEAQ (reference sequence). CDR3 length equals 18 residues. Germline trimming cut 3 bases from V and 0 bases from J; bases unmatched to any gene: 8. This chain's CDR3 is CASSFGTSGRRYQETQYF. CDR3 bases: TGTGCCAGCAGCTTTGGAACTAGCGGGAGGAGGTACCAAGAGACCCAGTACTTC.

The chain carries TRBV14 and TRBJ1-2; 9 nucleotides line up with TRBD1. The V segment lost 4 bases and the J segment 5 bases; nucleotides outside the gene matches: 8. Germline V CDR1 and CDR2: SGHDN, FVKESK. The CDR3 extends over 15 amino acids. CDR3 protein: CASSPPGQGWYGYTF. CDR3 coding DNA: TGTGCCAGCAGCCCACCGGGACAGGGATGGTATGGCTACACCTTC.

CDR3 in DNA: TGTGCCAGTATAGGGCCCCTCGGGGGGGCGGACTATGGCTACACCTTC. As protein: CASIGPLGGADYGYTF. The rearrangement joins TRBV19 to TRBJ1-2; TRBD1 might be the D (6 bases). CDR3 length equals 16 residues. Germline lookup yields CDR1 LNHDA and CDR2 SQIVND (reference sequence). V was cut by 7 bases and J by 3 bases, with 21 bases left in between.

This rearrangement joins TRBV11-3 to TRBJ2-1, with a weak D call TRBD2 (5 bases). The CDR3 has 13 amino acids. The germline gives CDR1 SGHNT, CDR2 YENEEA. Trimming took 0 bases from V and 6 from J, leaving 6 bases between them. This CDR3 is CASSLELANEQFF. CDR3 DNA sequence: TGTGCCAGCAGCTTAGAGCTAGCCAATGAGCAGTTCTTC.

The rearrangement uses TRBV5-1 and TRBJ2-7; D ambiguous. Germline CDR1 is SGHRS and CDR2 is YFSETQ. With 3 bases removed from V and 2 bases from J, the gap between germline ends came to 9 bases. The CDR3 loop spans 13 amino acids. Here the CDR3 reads CASSSGPPYEQYF. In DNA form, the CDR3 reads TGCGCCAGCAGCTCCGGACCGCCCTACGAGCAGTACTTC.

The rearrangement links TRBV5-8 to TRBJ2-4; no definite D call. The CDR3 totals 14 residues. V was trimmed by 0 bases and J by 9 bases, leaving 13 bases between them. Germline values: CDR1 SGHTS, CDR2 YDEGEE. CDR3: CASSLAPPGGIQYF. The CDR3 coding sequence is TGTGCCAGCAGCTTGGCACCCCCCGGCGGCATTCAGTACTTC.

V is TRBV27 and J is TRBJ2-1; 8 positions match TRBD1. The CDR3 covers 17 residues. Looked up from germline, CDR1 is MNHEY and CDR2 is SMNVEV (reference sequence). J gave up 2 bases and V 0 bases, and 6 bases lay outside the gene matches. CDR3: CASSLSTGAPPYNEQFF. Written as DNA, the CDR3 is TGTGCCAGCAGTTTATCGACAGGGGCCCCCCCCTACAATGAGCAGTTCTTC.

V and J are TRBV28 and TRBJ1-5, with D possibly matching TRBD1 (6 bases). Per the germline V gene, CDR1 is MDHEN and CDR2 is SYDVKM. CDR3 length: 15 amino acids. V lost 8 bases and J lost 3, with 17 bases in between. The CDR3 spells CASFGGDIDNQPQHF. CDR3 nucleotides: TGTGCCAGCTTTGGCGGGGACATTGACAATCAGCCCCAGCATTTT.